The next 2 T cell receptor beta chains were all read from a single sample in a study of blood T cell repertoires in COVID-19. Method: immunoSEQ multiplex PCR; TCRdb's copy keeps in-frame clones and lacks some. This sample has approximately 90,000 clones, with around 89% found just once. The sample comprised peripheral blood. These receptors were taken from a man over 45 with acute or convalescent COVID-19.

A few counts support this clone. The rearrangement links TRBV30 to TRBJ1-5; 9 nucleotides line up with TRBD1. V was pared by 0 bases and J by 6 bases, with 6 bases of the junction left unmatched. Germline assignment: CDR1 GTSNPN and CDR2 SVGIG (reference sequence). There are 15 residues in the CDR3. The CDR3 nucleotides read TGTGCCTGGAGTGTTGAGACAGGGGGTTTTCAGCCCCAGCATTTT. It is translated as CAWSVETGGFQPQHF.

The chain links TRBV10-3 to TRBJ1-2; no clear D. The length of the CDR3 is 15 residues. Trimming cost V 0 bases and J 2 bases, with 10 bases left between them. Germline CDR1 reads ENHRY; CDR2 reads SYGVKD. The CDR3 is CAISESRAENYGYTF. CDR3 in DNA: TGTGCCATCAGTGAGTCGCGGGCGGAAAACTATGGCTACACCTTC.